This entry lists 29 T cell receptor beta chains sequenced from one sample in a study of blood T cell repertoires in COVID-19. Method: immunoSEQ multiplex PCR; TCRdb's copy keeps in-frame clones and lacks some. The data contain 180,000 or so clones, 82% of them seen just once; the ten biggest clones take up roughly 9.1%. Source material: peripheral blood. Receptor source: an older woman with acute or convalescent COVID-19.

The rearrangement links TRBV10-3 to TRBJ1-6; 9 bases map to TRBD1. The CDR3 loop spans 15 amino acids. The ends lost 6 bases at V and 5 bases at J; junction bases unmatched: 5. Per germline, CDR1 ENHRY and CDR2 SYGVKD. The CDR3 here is CAIRQGARDNSPLHF. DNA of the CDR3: TGTGCCATCAGACAGGGGGCGCGAGATAATTCACCCCTCCACTTT.

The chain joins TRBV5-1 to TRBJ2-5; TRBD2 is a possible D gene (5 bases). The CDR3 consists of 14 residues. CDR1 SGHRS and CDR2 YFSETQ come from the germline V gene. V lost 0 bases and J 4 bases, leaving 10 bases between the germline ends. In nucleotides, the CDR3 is TGCGCCAGCAGCTTGGGACCAGGAGGAGAGACCCAGTACTTC. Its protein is CASSLGPGGETQYF. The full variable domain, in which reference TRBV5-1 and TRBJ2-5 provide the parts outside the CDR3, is KAGVTQTPRYLIKTRGQQVTLSCSPISGHRSVSWYQQTPGQGLQFLFEYFSETQRNKGNFPGRFSGRQFSNSRSEMNVSTLELGDSALYLCASSLGPGGETQYFGPGTRLLVL.

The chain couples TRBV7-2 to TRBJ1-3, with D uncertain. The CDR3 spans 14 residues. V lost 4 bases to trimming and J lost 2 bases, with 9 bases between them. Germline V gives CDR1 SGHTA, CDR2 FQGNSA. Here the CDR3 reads CASSSRRTGNTIYF. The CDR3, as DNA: TGTGCCAGCAGCTCGCGGCGAACTGGAAACACCATATATTTT.

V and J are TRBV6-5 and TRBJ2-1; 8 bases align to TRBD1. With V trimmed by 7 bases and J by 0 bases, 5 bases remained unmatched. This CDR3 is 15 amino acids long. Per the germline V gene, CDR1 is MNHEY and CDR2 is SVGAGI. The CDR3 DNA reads TGTGCCAGCAATACGGACAGGGCCTCCTACAATGAGCAGTTCTTC. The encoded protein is CASNTDRASYNEQFF.

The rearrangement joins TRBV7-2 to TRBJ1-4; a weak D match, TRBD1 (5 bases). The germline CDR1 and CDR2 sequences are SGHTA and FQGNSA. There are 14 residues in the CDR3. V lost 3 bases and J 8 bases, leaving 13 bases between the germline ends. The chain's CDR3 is CASSFSQGREKLFF. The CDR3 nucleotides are TGTGCCAGCAGCTTTAGCCAGGGTCGAGAAAAACTGTTTTTT.

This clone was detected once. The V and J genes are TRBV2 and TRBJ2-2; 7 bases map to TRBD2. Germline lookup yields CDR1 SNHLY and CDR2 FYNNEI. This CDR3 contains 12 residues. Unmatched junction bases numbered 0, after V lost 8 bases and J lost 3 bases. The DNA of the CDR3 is TGTGCCAGCGGGGGGGACACCGGGGAGCTGTTTTTT. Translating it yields CASGGDTGELFF.

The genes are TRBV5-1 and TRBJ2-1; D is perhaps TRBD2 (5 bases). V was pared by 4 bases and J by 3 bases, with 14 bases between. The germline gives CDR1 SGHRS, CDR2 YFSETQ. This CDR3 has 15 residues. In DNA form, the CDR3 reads TGCGCCAGCAGCCCCACTCAGGCGGGCTACAATGAGCAGTTCTTC. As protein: CASSPTQAGYNEQFF.

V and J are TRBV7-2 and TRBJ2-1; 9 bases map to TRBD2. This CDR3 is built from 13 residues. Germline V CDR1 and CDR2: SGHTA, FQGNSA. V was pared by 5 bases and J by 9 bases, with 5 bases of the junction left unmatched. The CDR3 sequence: CASSPGLASEQFF. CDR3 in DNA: TGTGCCAGCAGCCCAGGACTAGCGTCTGAGCAGTTCTTC. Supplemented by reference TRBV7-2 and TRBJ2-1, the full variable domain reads GAGVSQSPSNKVTEKGKDVELRCDPISGHTALYWYRQSLGQGLEFLIYFQGNSAPDKSGLPSDRFSAERTGGSVSTLTIQRTQQEDSAVYLCASSPGLASEQFFGPGTRLTVL.

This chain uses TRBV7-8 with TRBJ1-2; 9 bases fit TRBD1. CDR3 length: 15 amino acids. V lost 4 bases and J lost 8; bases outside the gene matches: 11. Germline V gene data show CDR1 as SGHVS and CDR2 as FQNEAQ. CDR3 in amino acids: CASSSGTGIGGGYTF. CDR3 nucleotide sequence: TGTGCCAGCAGCTCAGGGACAGGGATAGGGGGAGGCTACACCTTC.

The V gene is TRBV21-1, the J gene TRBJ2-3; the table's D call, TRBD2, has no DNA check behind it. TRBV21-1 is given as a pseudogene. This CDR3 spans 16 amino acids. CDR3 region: CASNPRPDTSTDTQYF. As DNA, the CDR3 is TGTGCCAGCAACCCGAGGCCGGATACTAGCACAGATACGCAGTATTTT.

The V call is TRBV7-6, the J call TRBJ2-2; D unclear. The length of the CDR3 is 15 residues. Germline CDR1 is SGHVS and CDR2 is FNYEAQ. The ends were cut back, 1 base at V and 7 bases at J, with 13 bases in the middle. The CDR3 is CASSLVGRSDGELFF. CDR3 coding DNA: TGTGCCAGCAGCTTAGTAGGCAGGTCGGACGGGGAGCTGTTTTTT.

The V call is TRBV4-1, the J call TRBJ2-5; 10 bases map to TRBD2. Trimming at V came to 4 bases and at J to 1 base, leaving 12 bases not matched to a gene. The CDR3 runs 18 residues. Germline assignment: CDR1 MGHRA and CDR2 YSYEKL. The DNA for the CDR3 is TGCGCCAGCAGCCGTACCCCCCTAGCGGGGGCCTCCCAAGAGACCCAGTACTTC. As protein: CASSRTPLAGASQETQYF.

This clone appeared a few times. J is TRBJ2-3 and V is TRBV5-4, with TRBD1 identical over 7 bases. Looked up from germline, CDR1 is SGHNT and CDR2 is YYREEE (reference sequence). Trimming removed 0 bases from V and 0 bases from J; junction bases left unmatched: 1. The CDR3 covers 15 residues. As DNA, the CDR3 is TGTGCCAGCAGCTTGGGACAGGGAAGCACAGATACGCAGTATTTT. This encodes CASSLGQGSTDTQYF.

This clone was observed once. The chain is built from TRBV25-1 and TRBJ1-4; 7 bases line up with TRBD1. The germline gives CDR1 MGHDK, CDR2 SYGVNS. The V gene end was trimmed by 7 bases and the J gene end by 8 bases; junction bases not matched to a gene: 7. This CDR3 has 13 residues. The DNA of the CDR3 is TGTGCCAGCAACGACAGGGAACGCGAAAAACTGTTTTTT. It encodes CASNDREREKLFF.

Here the CDR3 DNA reads TGTGCCAGCGGAGAGGGCAGGCCACCATATGGCTACACCTTC. Amino acid sequence: CASGEGRPPYGYTF. The V gene is TRBV2, the J gene TRBJ1-2; D uncertain. The CDR3 covers 14 residues. Germline V gene sequence: CDR1 SNHLY, CDR2 FYNNEI. V lost 8 bases to trimming and J lost 5 bases, with 18 bases between them.

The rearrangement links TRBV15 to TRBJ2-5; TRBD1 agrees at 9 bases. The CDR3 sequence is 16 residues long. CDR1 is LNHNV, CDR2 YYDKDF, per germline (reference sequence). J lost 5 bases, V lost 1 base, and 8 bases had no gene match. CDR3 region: CATSRAGTGSGETQYF. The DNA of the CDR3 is TGTGCCACCAGCAGAGCCGGGACAGGGTCCGGGGAGACCCAGTACTTC.

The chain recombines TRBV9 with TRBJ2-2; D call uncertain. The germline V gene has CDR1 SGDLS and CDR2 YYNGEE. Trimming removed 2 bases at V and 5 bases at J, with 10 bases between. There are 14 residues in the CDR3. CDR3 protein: CASSVLAGTGELFF. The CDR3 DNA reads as TGTGCCAGCAGCGTTTTGGCCGGGACCGGGGAGCTGTTTTTT.

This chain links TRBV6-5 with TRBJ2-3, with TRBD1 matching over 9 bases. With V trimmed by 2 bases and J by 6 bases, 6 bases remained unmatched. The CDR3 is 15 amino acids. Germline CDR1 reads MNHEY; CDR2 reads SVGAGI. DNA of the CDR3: TGTGCCAGCAGTTACGAGGGACAGGGAACGGATACGCAGTATTTT. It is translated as CASSYEGQGTDTQYF.

The CDR3 is CASRTSGHDSNQPQHF. DNA for the CDR3: TGTGCCAGCAGGACCTCCGGACACGATAGCAATCAGCCCCAGCATTTT. V gene TRBV28 combines with J gene TRBJ1-5; possible D gene TRBD1, 5 bases. Between the trimmed V and J ends, which lost 6 bases and 0 bases, there was a span of 15 bases. CDR1 is MDHEN and CDR2 is SYDVKM in the germline V gene. The CDR3 is made up of 16 amino acids.

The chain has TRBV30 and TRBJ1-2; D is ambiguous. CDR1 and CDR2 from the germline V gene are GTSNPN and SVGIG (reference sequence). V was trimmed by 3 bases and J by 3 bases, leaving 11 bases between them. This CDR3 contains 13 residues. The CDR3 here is CAWRTGSDYGYTF. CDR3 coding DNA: TGTGCCTGGAGGACGGGGAGCGACTATGGCTACACCTTC. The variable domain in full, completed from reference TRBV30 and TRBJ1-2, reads SQTIHQWPATLVQPVGSPLSLECTVEGTSNPNLYWYRQAAGRGLQLLFYSVGIGQISSEVPQNLSASRPQDRQFILSSKKLLLSDSGFYLCAWRTGSDYGYTFGSGTRLTVV.

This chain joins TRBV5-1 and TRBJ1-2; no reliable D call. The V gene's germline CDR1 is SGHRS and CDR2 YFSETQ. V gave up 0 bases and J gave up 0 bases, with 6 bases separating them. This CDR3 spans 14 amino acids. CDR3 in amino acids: CASSLDGANYGYTF. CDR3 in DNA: TGCGCCAGCAGCTTGGACGGAGCTAACTATGGCTACACCTTC.

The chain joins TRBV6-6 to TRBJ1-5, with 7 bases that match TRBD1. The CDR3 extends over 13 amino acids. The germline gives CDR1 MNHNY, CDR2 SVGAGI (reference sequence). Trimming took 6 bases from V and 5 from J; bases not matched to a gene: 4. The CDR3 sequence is CASSFDRDQPQHF. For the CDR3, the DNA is TGTGCCAGCAGCTTTGACAGGGATCAGCCCCAGCATTTT.

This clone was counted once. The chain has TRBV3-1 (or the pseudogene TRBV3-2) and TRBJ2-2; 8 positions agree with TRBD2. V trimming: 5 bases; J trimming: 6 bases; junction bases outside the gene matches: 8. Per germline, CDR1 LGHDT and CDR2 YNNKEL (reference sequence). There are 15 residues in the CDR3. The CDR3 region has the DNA TGTGCCAGCAGCTTCCGGACTAGCCGGCCCGGGGAGCTGTTTTTT. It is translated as CASSFRTSRPGELFF.

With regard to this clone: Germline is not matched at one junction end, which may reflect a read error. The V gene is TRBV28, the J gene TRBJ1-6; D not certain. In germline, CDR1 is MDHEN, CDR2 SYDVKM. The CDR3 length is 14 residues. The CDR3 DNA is TGTGCCAGCAGTTTCGCAGTCCCCTATAGCCCCGCCAACTTT. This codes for CASSFAVPYSPANF.

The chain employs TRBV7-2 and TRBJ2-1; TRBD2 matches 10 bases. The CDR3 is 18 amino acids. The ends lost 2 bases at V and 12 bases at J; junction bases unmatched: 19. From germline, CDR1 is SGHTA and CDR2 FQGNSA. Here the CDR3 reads CASSLPKAASGSPGRQFF. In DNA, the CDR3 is TGTGCCAGCAGCTTACCGAAGGCGGCTAGCGGGAGTCCGGGTAGGCAGTTCTTC.

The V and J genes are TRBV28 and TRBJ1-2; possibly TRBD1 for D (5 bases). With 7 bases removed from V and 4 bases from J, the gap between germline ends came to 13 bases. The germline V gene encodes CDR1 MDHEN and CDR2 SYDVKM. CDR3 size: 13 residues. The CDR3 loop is CASTKGVGYGYTF. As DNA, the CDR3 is TGTGCCAGCACCAAAGGGGTGGGCTATGGCTACACCTTC.

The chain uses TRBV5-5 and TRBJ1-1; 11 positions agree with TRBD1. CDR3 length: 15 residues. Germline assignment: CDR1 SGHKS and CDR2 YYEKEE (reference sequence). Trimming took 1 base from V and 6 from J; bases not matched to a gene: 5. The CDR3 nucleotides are TGTGCCAGCAGCTTGTATGGGACAGGGGGGTCTGAAGCTTTCTTT. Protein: CASSLYGTGGSEAFF.

The CDR3 DNA reads as TGTGCCAGCAGTTTTGGGACAGGGGGCTACGAGCAGTACTTC. Its protein is CASSFGTGGYEQYF. The chain links TRBV27 to TRBJ2-7, with 11 bases identical to TRBD1. This CDR3 has 14 residues. The V segment lost 3 bases and the J segment 3 bases; nucleotides outside the gene matches: 1. Germline V gene sequence: CDR1 MNHEY, CDR2 SMNVEV (reference sequence).

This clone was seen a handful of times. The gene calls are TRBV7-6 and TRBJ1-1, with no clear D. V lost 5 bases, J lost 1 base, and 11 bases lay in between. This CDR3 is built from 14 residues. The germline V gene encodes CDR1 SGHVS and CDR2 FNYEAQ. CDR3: CASSTVETNTEAFF. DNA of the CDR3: TGTGCCAGCAGCACCGTAGAAACGAACACTGAAGCTTTCTTT.